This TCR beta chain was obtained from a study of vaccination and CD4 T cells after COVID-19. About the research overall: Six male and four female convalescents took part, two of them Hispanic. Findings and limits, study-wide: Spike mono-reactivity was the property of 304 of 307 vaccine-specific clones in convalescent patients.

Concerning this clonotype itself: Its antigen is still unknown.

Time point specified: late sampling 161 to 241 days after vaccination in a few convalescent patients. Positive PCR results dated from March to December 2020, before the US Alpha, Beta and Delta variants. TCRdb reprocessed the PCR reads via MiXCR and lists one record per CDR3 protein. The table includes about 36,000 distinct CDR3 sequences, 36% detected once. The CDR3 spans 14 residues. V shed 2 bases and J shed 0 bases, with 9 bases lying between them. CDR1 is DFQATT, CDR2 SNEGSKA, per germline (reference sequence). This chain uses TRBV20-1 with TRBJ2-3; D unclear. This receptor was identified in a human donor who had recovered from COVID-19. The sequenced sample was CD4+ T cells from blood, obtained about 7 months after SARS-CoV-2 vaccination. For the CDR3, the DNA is TGCAGTGCTAGACACCCAACGAGCACAGATACGCAGTATTTT. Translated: CSARHPTSTDTQYF.